These T cell receptor beta chains were read from a single sample in a study of T cells in narcolepsy. Assay: immunoSEQ multiplex PCR; the TCRdb copy retains only in-frame clones and omits some. This table has 25,000 to 35,000 clones, approximately 79% appearing once. The specimen was memory (CD45RA-) CD4+ T cells from blood. These receptor sequences come from a human donor in good health. Each CDR3 is given with its conserved first and last residue. A D gene is named only where the DNA matches it firmly. Size tells how often a clone was seen (once, few, many) or the class of an expanded clone, and some rows leave it out.

J gene	D gene	clone size	V gene	CDR3 DNA	CDR3 protein
TRBJ2-7	TRBD2	few	TRBV5-1	TGCGCCAGCAGCCCCGGGACTAGCAACGGCGAGCAGTACTTC	CASSPGTSNGEQYF
TRBJ1-2	NA	NA	TRBV30	TGTGCCTGGGAACCAAACGACGGAGAAGCTAACTATGGCTACACCTTC	CAWEPNDGEANYGYTF
TRBJ1-1	NA	NA	TRBV18	TGTGCCAGCTCACCAGAAACTCAGAACACTGAAGCTTTCTTT	CASSPETQNTEAFF
TRBJ1-2	NA	NA	TRBV28	TGTGCCAGCAGTTTATGGACTATGGGCTACACCTTC	CASSLWTMGYTF
TRBJ1-6	TRBD1	NA	TRBV6-5	TGTGCCAGCAGTTCGACAGGGATCGGTTCACCCCTCCACTTT	CASSSTGIGSPLHF
TRBJ2-1	NA	NA	TRBV19	TGTGCCAGTAGTGCCTTATCGTCAGGTTACAATGAGCAGTTCTTC	CASSALSSGYNEQFF
TRBJ2-3	NA	NA	TRBV7-7	TGTGCTAGCAGCTTAGGACACCAGTCAGATACGCAGTATTTT	CASSLGHQSDTQYF
TRBJ2-5	NA	NA	TRBV6-5	TGTGCCAGCAGTTCACCGGGACTGATGTACCAAGAGACCCAGTACTTC	CASSSPGLMYQETQYF
TRBJ2-1	TRBD1	NA	TRBV5-8	TGTGCCAGCAGCTTCGGACAGGGGCGATACAATGAGCAGTTCTTC	CASSFGQGRYNEQFF
TRBJ2-1	TRBD1	NA	TRBV4-3	TGCGCCAGCAGCCAAGATACTCAAAAGGGCAGGGGGCTCTACAATGAGCAGTTCTTC	CASSQDTQKGRGLYNEQFF
TRBJ2-5	TRBD2	NA	TRBV28	TGTGCCAGCAGTTTCGGGACTAGCGGGGGGGGAGAGACCCAGTACTTC	CASSFGTSGGGETQYF
TRBJ1-4	NA	NA	TRBV5-8	TGTGCCAGCAGCTTGGCCCGGGGGAGTAATGAAAAACTGTTTTTT	CASSLARGSNEKLFF
TRBJ2-5	NA	NA	TRBV5-1	TGCGCCAGCAGATATGACGGCTCCAGGGTGGAGACCCAGTACTTC	CASRYDGSRVETQYF
TRBJ2-5	NA	NA	TRBV7-2	TGTGCCAGCAGCTTTGGGGGGCGCGGTGAGACCCAGTACTTC	CASSFGGRGETQYF
TRBJ2-1	TRBD2	NA	TRBV4-1	TGCGCCAGCAGCCAAGGGGCCGGGGGGGTAGGGATGGACAATGAGCAGTTCTTC	CASSQGAGGVGMDNEQFF
TRBJ2-3	TRBD1	once	TRBV2	TGTGCCAGCAGAACGCAGGGGGCTAGCACAGATACGCAGTATTTT	CASRTQGASTDTQYF
TRBJ1-1	NA	few	TRBV7-2	TGTGCCAGCAGCTTAGGAGCAATGAGGACTGAAGCTTTCTTT	CASSLGAMRTEAFF
TRBJ2-3	NA	NA	TRBV28	TGTGCCAGCAGTCCGTCCCGGGGCACAGATACGCAGTATTTT	CASSPSRGTDTQYF
TRBJ2-7	TRBD1	few	TRBV6-6	TGTGCCAGCAGCCGTGACAGGGGCGAGCAGTACTTC	CASSRDRGEQYF
TRBJ1-2	NA	NA	TRBV6-1	TGTGCCAGCAGTGTATCAGGAGGGTCGGGTGCGGCATACTATGGCTACACCTTC	CASSVSGGSGAAYYGYTF
TRBJ2-5	NA	NA	TRBV5-1	TGCGCCAGCAGCCCGCACTTTGGTCGAACCCAGTACTTC	CASSPHFGRTQYF
TRBJ1-1	TRBD1	NA	TRBV4-3	TGCGCCAGCAGCCCTGGGCCTCACAGGGGGAGGACTGAAGCTTTCTTT	CASSPGPHRGRTEAFF
TRBJ2-7	TRBD2	NA	TRBV10-3	TGTGCCATCAGTGAGGGACTAGACAACGAGCAGTACTTC	CAISEGLDNEQYF
TRBJ2-3	NA	NA	TRBV6-6	TGTGCCAGCAGTTACCAAAGTACCAGCGATACGCAGTATTTT	CASSYQSTSDTQYF
TRBJ2-5	TRBD1	medium-sized	TRBV6-1	TGTGCAACCAAGAGACAGGGGGATGTCAAGACCCAGTACTTC	CATKRQGDVKTQYF
TRBJ2-1	NA	few	TRBV6-5	TGTGCCAGCAGTTACTCCCGGGGCGTGCAGTTCTTC	CASSYSRGVQFF
TRBJ2-7	TRBD1	NA	TRBV27	TGTGCCAGCAGCCGTGGACAGGGGAAATACGAGCAGTACTTC	CASSRGQGKYEQYF
TRBJ2-3	TRBD1	NA	TRBV6-5	TGTGCCAGCAGTTGGGATTTCAGGGGGGATACGCAGTATTTT	CASSWDFRGDTQYF
TRBJ2-7	NA	NA	TRBV15	TGTGCCACCAGCAGAGATCTCTCCCAGTACGAGCAGTACTTC	CATSRDLSQYEQYF
TRBJ2-7	TRBD1	few	TRBV7-3	TGTGCCAGCAGCTTAAACGGCAGGGGGCCCTACGAGCAGTACTTC	CASSLNGRGPYEQYF
TRBJ1-6	NA	NA	TRBV7-2	TGTGCCAGCAGCTTAGTGTTCGCAGGCGGGGATTCACCCCTCCACTTT	CASSLVFAGGDSPLHF
TRBJ1-6	NA	NA	TRBV28	TGTGCCAGCACCCAATATTCAGGCTCAGGGGCTCGCTATTCACCCCTCCACTTT	CASTQYSGSGARYSPLHF
TRBJ1-5	TRBD1	NA	TRBV6-1	TGTGCCAGCAACCAGAGACAGGGGAGCAATCAGCCCCAGCATTTT	CASNQRQGSNQPQHF
TRBJ2-4	NA	NA	TRBV6-1	TGTGCCAGCAGTGAATACTTTCGGGAAGCCAAAAACATTCAGTACTTC	CASSEYFREAKNIQYF
TRBJ1-1	NA	few	TRBV7-8	TGTGCCAGCAGCTTATACAGGGACACTGAAGCTTTCTTT	CASSLYRDTEAFF
TRBJ1-1	TRBD1	NA	TRBV19	TGTGCCAGTAGTAGGGACAGGAACACTGAAGCTTTCTTT	CASSRDRNTEAFF
TRBJ2-2	NA	NA	TRBV19	TGTGCCAGCGTCGGGACTGCGAACACCGGGGAGCTGTTTTTT	CASVGTANTGELFF
TRBJ2-7	TRBD1	NA	TRBV7-9	TGTGCCAGCAGCTTGGGGACGGACCGGGACAGGGAGTACGAGCAGTACTTC	CASSLGTDRDREYEQYF
TRBJ1-2	NA	NA	TRBV7-3	TGTGCCAGCAGCCCCGGAAGAGACTATGGCTACACCTTC	CASSPGRDYGYTF
TRBJ1-4	TRBD1	NA	TRBV5-4	TGTGCCAGCAGTTGGGACAGGGAAAAAAAACTGTTTTTT	CASSWDREKKLFF
TRBJ2-7	NA	once	TRBV6-1	TGTGCCAGCAGTGAGTTATACGAGCAGTACTTC	CASSELYEQYF
TRBJ2-1	NA	NA	TRBV18	TGTGCCAGCTCACCAAAGGGGCCCAATGAGCAGTTCTTC	CASSPKGPNEQFF
TRBJ2-7	NA	NA	TRBV27	TGTGCCAGCAGTTTTAGCTACGAGCAGTACTTC	CASSFSYEQYF
TRBJ1-2	TRBD1	medium-sized	TRBV7-6	TGTGCCAGCAGCTCGAGACAGGGGGCAGGCTACACCTTC	CASSSRQGAGYTF
TRBJ2-3	NA	NA	TRBV5-8	TGTGCCAGCAGCTTATATAGGGGGTTTTTGACAGATACGCAGTATTTT	CASSLYRGFLTDTQYF
TRBJ1-2	NA	NA	TRBV28	TGTGCCAGCAGCATCCACTATGGCTACACCTTC	CASSIHYGYTF
TRBJ1-1	TRBD1	few	TRBV18	TGTGCCAGCTCCCCAACAGGGGGTTCTTCTGAAGCTTTCTTT	CASSPTGGSSEAFF